These 29 T cell receptor beta chains came from one sample sequenced in a study of T cell responses to AZD1222 COVID-19 vaccine. This table comes from immunoSEQ multiplex PCR, and its TCRdb copy is limited to in-frame clones, with some not included. The table lists 90,000 to 100,000 clones, about 90% of them singletons. The sequencing here drew on peripheral blood, taken 28 days after the second AZD1222 dose. Source of these receptors: an adult who received the AZD1222 COVID-19 vaccine.

The chain joins TRBV28 to TRBJ1-1; D is ambiguous. Looked up from germline, CDR1 is MDHEN and CDR2 is SYDVKM. Trimming shortened V by 8 bases and J by 6 bases, and 7 bases separated the two germline ends. The CDR3 spans 10 residues. DNA of the CDR3: TGTGCCAGCCGTACTTCTGAAGCTTTCTTT. Translated, it gives CASRTSEAFF.

The chain carries TRBV7-9 and TRBJ1-6; TRBD1 might be the D (5 bases). Trimming took 7 bases from V and 10 from J, leaving 17 bases between them. The germline gives CDR1 SEHNR, CDR2 FQNEAQ (reference sequence). The CDR3 totals 14 residues. The DNA for the CDR3 is TGTGCCAGCACCCGGGGCGGTCAGGAATCACCCCTCCACTTT. Its translation: CASTRGGQESPLHF.

V usage is TRBV2 and J usage is TRBJ1-6; D unresolved. Germline loops: CDR1 SNHLY, CDR2 FYNNEI. CDR3 length: 16 amino acids. Trimming pared 7 bases from V and 8 bases from J, leaving 21 bases between. CDR3 sequence: CASTFMGSPADSPLHF. The CDR3 DNA sequence: TGTGCCAGCACTTTTATGGGTTCTCCAGCGGATTCACCCCTCCACTTT.

The chain has TRBV11-3 and TRBJ2-7; 9 bases are a match to TRBD1. The CDR3 length is 15 residues. From germline, CDR1 is SGHNT and CDR2 YENEEA. With V trimmed by 5 bases and J by 0 bases, 5 bases remained unmatched. The CDR3 region is CASSPGQGFSYEQYF. Here the CDR3 DNA reads TGTGCCAGCAGCCCCGGACAGGGGTTCTCCTACGAGCAGTACTTC.

This clone was seen a single time. The CDR3 DNA follows: TGCGCCAGCAGCTTGACGGGACAGTACAATCAGCCCCAGCATTTT. This sequence encodes CASSLTGQYNQPQHF. The V call is TRBV5-1, the J call TRBJ1-5, with TRBD1 matching over 7 bases. Looked up from germline, CDR1 is SGHRS and CDR2 is YFSETQ. The ends lost 1 base at V and 3 bases at J; junction bases unmatched: 4. This CDR3 has 15 amino acids.

The V gene is TRBV6-4, the J gene TRBJ1-5; no clear D. Germline V gene lookup returns CDR1 MRHNA and CDR2 SNTAGT. Trimming pared 5 bases from V and 0 bases from J, leaving 8 bases between. The CDR3 length is 14 residues. The CDR3 is CASSPEDSNQPQHF. The CDR3, as DNA: TGTGCCAGCAGTCCCGAGGATAGCAATCAGCCCCAGCATTTT.

The CDR3 here is CASSKGQGDTEAFF. Written as DNA, the CDR3 is TGTGCCAGCAGCAAAGGACAGGGTGACACTGAAGCTTTCTTT. The rearrangement joins TRBV7-9 to TRBJ1-1, with 8 bases aligning to TRBD1. J gave up 3 bases and V 5 bases, and 5 bases lay outside the gene matches. The germline gives CDR1 SEHNR, CDR2 FQNEAQ (reference sequence). The CDR3 extends over 14 amino acids.

The genes are TRBV15 and TRBJ1-1, with D possibly TRBD1 on 6 matching bases. This CDR3 has 15 amino acids. The germline V gene has CDR1 LNHNV and CDR2 YYDKDF (reference sequence). Trimming pared 0 bases from V and 2 bases from J, leaving 10 bases between. CDR3 nucleotides: TGTGCCACCAGCAGAGATTGGACAGATAACACTGAAGCTTTCTTT. This gives the protein CATSRDWTDNTEAFF.

In its sample, this clone was seen once. The chain carries TRBV5-1 and TRBJ1-1; D might be TRBD1 (6 bases). The ends were cut back, 0 bases at V and 4 bases at J, with 13 bases in the middle. The CDR3 extends over 15 amino acids. CDR1 SGHRS and CDR2 YFSETQ come from the germline V gene. This chain's CDR3 is CASSLVGGAPTEAFF. CDR3 bases: TGCGCCAGCAGCTTGGTGGGGGGCGCGCCCACTGAAGCTTTCTTT.

The gene calls are TRBV5-1 and TRBJ2-5; TRBD1 or TRBD2 may be the D gene (6 bases each). The CDR3 covers 13 residues. Germline V CDR1 and CDR2: SGHRS, YFSETQ. V gave up 5 bases and J gave up 4 bases, with 12 bases separating them. The CDR3 nucleotides are TGCGCCAGCAGTGGGGGGCCGGGAGAGACCCAGTACTTC. The encoded protein is CASSGGPGETQYF.

This clone was seen only once. The genes are TRBV27 and TRBJ1-4; tentative D call: TRBD1 (6 bases). The CDR3 has 15 amino acids. V was cut by 7 bases and J by 0 bases, with 12 bases left in between. Germline CDR1 reads MNHEY; CDR2 reads SMNVEV (reference sequence). CDR3: CASKDRPATNEKLFF. CDR3 DNA: TGTGCCAGCAAAGACAGGCCGGCAACTAATGAAAAACTGTTTTTT.

The rearrangement links TRBV4-1 to TRBJ1-1; no reliable D call. Trimming took 0 bases from V and 2 from J, leaving 10 bases between them. This CDR3 has 15 residues. Germline assignment: CDR1 MGHRA and CDR2 YSYEKL. The CDR3 DNA reads as TGCGCCAGCAGCCAAGATCGTCAGGTTAACACTGAAGCTTTCTTT. This encodes CASSQDRQVNTEAFF.

V and J are TRBV7-9 and TRBJ2-7; D may be TRBD2 (5 bases). Germline loops: CDR1 SEHNR, CDR2 FQNEAQ (reference sequence). This CDR3 contains 13 residues. Trimming shortened V by 4 bases and J by 0 bases, and 7 bases separated the two germline ends. The CDR3 bases are TGTGCCAGCAGCTGGGAGATCTCCTACGAGCAGTACTTC. This codes for CASSWEISYEQYF.

The chain couples TRBV5-1 to TRBJ1-2, with 7 bases aligning to TRBD1. The germline gives CDR1 SGHRS, CDR2 YFSETQ. The length of the CDR3 is 15 residues. J gave up 3 bases and V 0 bases, and 5 bases lay outside the gene matches. The CDR3 protein is CASSLELGQDYGYTF. CDR3 DNA: TGCGCCAGCAGCTTGGAACTAGGACAGGACTATGGCTACACCTTC.

The chain is built from TRBV2 and TRBJ2-1; D remains ambiguous. Per germline, CDR1 SNHLY and CDR2 FYNNEI. V lost 6 bases and J 12 bases, leaving 15 bases between the germline ends. This CDR3 is 12 amino acids long. The CDR3 DNA is TGTGCCAGCAGCCCCGGACCCCGATCGCAGTTCTTC. This codes for CASSPGPRSQFF. Filled out from reference TRBV2 and TRBJ2-1, the complete variable domain reads EPEVTQTPSHQVTQMGQEVILRCVPISNHLYFYWYRQILGQKVEFLVSFYNNEISEKSEIFDDQFSVERPDGSNFTLKIRSTKLEDSAMYFCASSPGPRSQFFGPGTRLTVL.

The rearrangement uses TRBV9 and TRBJ2-6; the match to TRBD2 covers 7 bases. Germline trimming cut 0 bases from V and 0 bases from J; bases unmatched to any gene: 6. The CDR3 contains 18 residues. CDR1 is SGDLS and CDR2 is YYNGEE in the germline V gene. CDR3 protein: CASSVGLASSSGANVLTF. The CDR3 DNA sequence: TGTGCCAGCAGCGTAGGACTAGCTAGTAGCTCTGGGGCCAACGTCCTGACTTTC.

The genes are TRBV27 and TRBJ2-1, with unresolved D. V shed 3 bases and J shed 4 bases, with 10 bases lying between them. Germline lookup yields CDR1 MNHEY and CDR2 SMNVEV (reference sequence). CDR3 length: 14 amino acids. CDR3 loop: CASSFYATYNEQFF. The DNA for the CDR3 is TGTGCCAGCAGTTTCTACGCGACTTACAATGAGCAGTTCTTC.

The chain couples TRBV7-9 to TRBJ2-7; no reliable D call. The CDR3 loop spans 13 amino acids. The germline V gene encodes CDR1 SEHNR and CDR2 FQNEAQ (reference sequence). Deletions cut 5 bases from V and 0 bases from J, with 8 bases between. DNA of the CDR3: TGTGCCAGCAGCGTACAGATCTCCTACGAGCAGTACTTC. This sequence encodes CASSVQISYEQYF.

The CDR3 DNA is TGTGCCAGCGGGTCGCCTTCGGTGCAGCCCCAGCATTTT. Residues: CASGSPSVQPQHF. J is TRBJ1-5 and V is TRBV6-5; D not certain. The V gene's germline CDR1 is MNHEY and CDR2 SVGAGI. Trimming shortened V by 8 bases and J by 7 bases, and 15 bases separated the two germline ends. This CDR3 spans 13 amino acids.

The chain has TRBV28 and TRBJ1-5; D perhaps matches TRBD1 (5 bases). Between the trimmed V and J ends, which lost 6 bases and 4 bases, there was a span of 13 bases. The germline gives CDR1 MDHEN, CDR2 SYDVKM. CDR3 length: 14 amino acids. CDR3 residues: CASRTPGGNQPQHF. The CDR3 DNA is TGTGCCAGCAGAACACCGGGGGGAAATCAGCCCCAGCATTTT. The complete variable domain, with remaining parts taken from reference TRBV28 and TRBJ1-5, reads DVKVTQSSRYLVKRTGEKVFLECVQDMDHENMFWYRQDPGLGLRLIYFSYDVKMKEKGDIPEGYSVSREKKERFSLILESASTNQTSMYLCASRTPGGNQPQHFGDGTRLSIL.

This chain uses TRBV7-9 with TRBJ1-3; no firm D call. V was pared by 1 base and J by 2 bases, with 6 bases between. Germline CDR1 and CDR2: SEHNR and FQNEAQ (reference sequence). The length of the CDR3 is 14 residues. CDR3 amino acids: CASSLVVTGNTIYF. DNA of the CDR3: TGTGCCAGCAGCTTAGTAGTTACTGGAAACACCATATATTTT.

The chain employs TRBV30 and TRBJ1-5; possibly TRBD1 for D (5 bases). V was cut by 7 bases and J by 4 bases, with 11 bases left in between. Germline V lookup: CDR1 GTSNPN, CDR2 SVGIG (reference sequence). The CDR3 has 12 amino acids. The CDR3 DNA is TGTGCCTTGGGACCGTCGAATCAGCCCCAGCATTTT. Translating gives CALGPSNQPQHF.

The V and J genes are TRBV4-1 and TRBJ2-3, with 9 bases matching TRBD2. Per the germline V gene, CDR1 is MGHRA and CDR2 is YSYEKL. The CDR3 totals 16 residues. V lost 4 bases, J lost 0 bases, and 5 bases stayed unmatched. The chain's CDR3 is CASSLRLAASTDTQYF. For the CDR3, the DNA is TGCGCCAGCAGCCTACGACTAGCGGCCAGCACAGATACGCAGTATTTT.

V usage is TRBV3-1 (or the pseudogene TRBV3-2) and J usage is TRBJ1-2; D gene unclear. The CDR3 consists of 15 residues. Germline V gene lookup returns CDR1 LGHDT and CDR2 YNNKEL (reference sequence). Trimming cost V 0 bases and J 1 base, with 9 bases left between them. CDR3 loop: CASSQEPPVNYGYTF. Written as DNA, the CDR3 is TGTGCCAGCAGCCAAGAGCCTCCAGTTAACTATGGCTACACCTTC.

The chain combines TRBV19 with TRBJ1-4, with TRBD1 as a possible D gene (5 bases). The V gene's germline CDR1 is LNHDA and CDR2 SQIVND (reference sequence). Trimming shortened V by 5 bases and J by 0 bases, and 10 bases separated the two germline ends. CDR3 size: 15 residues. The DNA for the CDR3 is TGTGCCAGTAGTTGGGGACTTTCAACTAATGAAAAACTGTTTTTT. Amino acid sequence: CASSWGLSTNEKLFF.

The gene calls are TRBV27 and TRBJ2-2; D is unclear. This CDR3 is built from 13 residues. V was clipped by 10 bases and J by 0 bases, with 9 bases between them. Looked up from germline, CDR1 is MNHEY and CDR2 is SMNVEV (reference sequence). The CDR3 spells CAILPSNTGELFF. CDR3 sequence (DNA): TGTGCCATCTTACCCTCGAACACCGGGGAGCTGTTTTTT.

This clone was seen just once. This chain links TRBV6-5 with TRBJ2-7; a weak D match, TRBD2 (5 bases). The CDR3 has 15 residues. Trimming removed 6 bases at V and 5 bases at J, with 20 bases between. Germline V gene data show CDR1 as MNHEY and CDR2 as SVGAGI. The CDR3 DNA reads TGTGCCAGCAGCTTGGGAAGACGGGATCGAGACGAGCAGTACTTC. It is translated as CASSLGRRDRDEQYF.

The chain couples TRBV7-9 to TRBJ2-1; 7 bases are shared with TRBD2. Germline values: CDR1 SEHNR, CDR2 FQNEAQ (reference sequence). The CDR3 length is 14 residues. Trimming removed 2 bases from V and 5 bases from J; junction bases left unmatched: 3. CDR3 nucleotides: TGTGCCAGCAGCTTATCCACTAGCGACAATGAGCAGTTCTTC. Protein product: CASSLSTSDNEQFF.

The chain uses TRBV28 and TRBJ1-2, with D hard to call. Trimming cost V 6 bases and J 4 bases, with 12 bases left between them. This CDR3 is 13 amino acids long. The germline V gene encodes CDR1 MDHEN and CDR2 SYDVKM. The CDR3 DNA sequence: TGTGCCAGCAGGGTCGAGAGCGCCTATGGCTACACCTTC. This codes for CASRVESAYGYTF.